This T cell receptor beta chain emerged from a study of shared clonotypes between healthy human individuals. Overall study context: Three CD4 naive, three CD4 memory, two CD8 naive and one CD8 memory plate were used per donor.

General study results and limits: Limitation of the genetic and exposure-history diversity represented came from the few donors. Some clonotypes were shared by all four sorted-subset donors, while others were not shared. The non-shared ones had lower generation probabilities than the shared ones.

The CDR3 is 15 residues long. Positively selected for CCR7, the CD45RO-negative cells used as naive CD8 cells excluded terminally differentiated effector memory CD45RA+ cells. As regards this clone: The antigen remains unidentified.

Using immunoSEQ multiplex PCR, the repertoire was profiled, and TCRdb retains in-frame clones only, with some absent. The repertoire holds approximately 1.9 million clones, with over 85% as singletons. The genes are TRBV21-1 and TRBJ1-1; the D call TRBD1 from the table was never checked on the DNA. TRBV21-1 counts as a pseudogene. Specimen: naive CD8+ T cells from PBMCs. The sequence derives from a young man in good health. Some clones in this sample may be carry-over from other donors' samples. The CDR3, as DNA: TGTGCCAGCAGCAATGACAGGGCACGGAACACTGAAGCTTTCTTT. It is translated as CASSNDRARNTEAFF.